The clone carrying this T cell receptor beta chain turned up a few times. The antigen remains unidentified. The sample contains more than one DNA sequence encoding this CDR3. This entry comes from a study of shared clonotypes between healthy human individuals. Overall study: A couple of female and a few male donors aged 18 to 49 were enrolled.

Repertoires were generated with immunoSEQ multiplex PCR, while TCRdb's copy carries only in-frame clones and drops some. The sample gives roughly 2.5 million clones, roughly 92% of which show up once; 0.13% to 0.15% is in the top ten. Partitioning of CD4+ cells yielded a CD45RA+ naive subset and a CD45RA-negative memory subset. Looked up from germline, CDR1 is ENHRY and CDR2 is SYGVKD. The V end was cut by 6 bases, the J end by 5 bases, with 7 bases between. CDR3 size: 11 residues. The study, taken as a whole, reports: Estimated clonotype richness was generally higher in naive than memory subsets.

This rearrangement joins TRBV10-3 to TRBJ1-1; tentatively, D is TRBD1 (5 bases). The sample was naive CD4+ T cells sorted from blood. Subset meaning: CD45RA+ positively selected. This TCR came from a man aged 18 to 29 in good health. The CDR3 DNA reads TGTGCCATCAGGGGGGGGACTGAAGCTTTCTTT. It specifies CAIRGGTEAFF.